These T cell receptor beta chains were read from a single sample in a study of breast tumors, draining lymph nodes, adjacent tissues. TCRdb analysed the multiplex PCR reads with MiXCR anew, one entry per CDR3 protein. This sample has 130,000 or so distinct CDR3 sequences; about 20% occur once, and the top ten carry roughly 2.6%. Material for sequencing was axillary lymph node tissue. Source of these receptors: a female donor with breast cancer. Some clones in this sample may be carry-over from other donors' samples. Each CDR3 is given with its conserved first and last residue. A D gene is named only where the DNA matches it firmly. Size values are once, few and many counts, or a class for expanded clones, and some rows have none.

-,TRBJ2-5,TRBV20-1,many,CSARVRETQYF,TGCAGTGCTAGAGTTAGGGAGACCCAGTACTTC
TRBD2,TRBJ2-7,TRBV20-1,many,CSARGGSSYEQYF,TGCAGTGCTAGGGGCGGGAGCTCCTACGAGCAGTACTTC
TRBD1,TRBJ1-5,TRBV19,-,CASSIVTGRNSNQPQHF,TGTGCCAGTAGTATAGTGACAGGGAGAAATAGCAATCAGCCCCAGCATTTT
TRBD2,TRBJ2-7,TRBV20-1,many,CSARDPRTSDYEQYF,TGCAGTGCTAGAGATCCTAGGACTAGCGATTACGAGCAGTACTTC
-,TRBJ2-1,TRBV7-6,many,CASSLDLGSYNEQFF,TGTGCCAGCAGCTTAGATCTAGGCTCCTACAATGAGCAGTTCTTC
TRBD1,TRBJ1-2,TRBV19,many,CASTPTGGNGYTF,TGTGCCAGTACCCCGACAGGGGGTAATGGCTACACCTTC
TRBD1,TRBJ2-1,TRBV29-1,many,CSVATGGNEQFF,TGCAGCGTAGCTACAGGGGGCAATGAGCAGTTCTTC
-,TRBJ2-1,TRBV6-2/TRBV6-3,-,CASSHEGFEQFF,TGTGCCAGCAGCCACGAAGGGTTTGAGCAGTTCTTC
-,TRBJ1-6,TRBV28,many,CASSLFRRNNSPLHF,TGTGCCAGCAGTTTATTCCGACGGAATAATTCACCCCTCCACTTT
-,TRBJ2-3,TRBV5-4,many,CASSLGDSTDTQYF,TGTGCCAGCAGCTTAGGGGACAGCACAGATACGCAGTATTTT
-,TRBJ2-2,TRBV14,few,CASRRSGQNTGELFF,TGTGCCAGCAGAAGGAGCGGGCAAAACACCGGGGAGCTGTTTTTT
TRBD1,TRBJ2-2,TRBV19,many,CASRGTGIAGELFF,TGTGCCAGTAGGGGGACAGGGATTGCCGGGGAGCTGTTTTTT
-,TRBJ2-2,TRBV7-9,-,CASSFWREITNTGELFF,TGTGCCAGCAGCTTTTGGCGGGAAATAACGAACACCGGGGAGCTGTTTTTT
-,TRBJ2-5,TRBV19,-,CASSSPRTEYQETQYF,TGTGCCAGTAGTTCTCCCCGGACAGAGTACCAAGAGACCCAGTACTTC
-,TRBJ2-2,TRBV11-2,-,CASSLSLPANTGELSF,TGTGCCAGCAGCTTAAGTTTACCAGCGAACACCGGGGAGCTGTCTTTT
-,TRBJ2-2,TRBV11-1,-,CASSLAEGTGELFF,TGTGCCAGCAGCTTAGCAGAGGGCACCGGGGAGCTGTTTTTT
TRBD2,TRBJ2-2,TRBV11-3,many,CASSLGTSVGELFF,TGTGCCAGCAGCTTGGGGACTAGCGTCGGGGAGCTGTTTTTT
TRBD2,TRBJ2-2,TRBV6-2/TRBV6-3,-,CASSYTGTSGANTGELFF,TGTGCCAGCAGTTACACCGGGACTAGCGGAGCGAACACCGGGGAGCTGTTTTTT
-,TRBJ1-6,TRBV5-1,-,CASSLGDMGANSPLHF,TGCGCCAGCAGCTTGGGGGACATGGGGGCTAATTCACCCCTCCACTTT
TRBD1,TRBJ2-7,TRBV29-1,many,CSVGGQGAYEQYF,TGCAGCGTTGGGGGACAGGGGGCCTACGAGCAGTACTTC
TRBD2,TRBJ2-7,TRBV7-2,many,CASSFLSRELSYEQYF,TGTGCCAGCAGCTTTTTATCGCGGGAGCTATCCTACGAGCAGTACTTC
-,TRBJ2-6,TRBV7-9,few,CASKGPGAGANVLTF,TGTGCCAGCAAGGGACCTGGGGCTGGGGCCAACGTCCTGACTTTC
-,TRBJ2-5,TRBV4-1,many,CASSQVRGRGGQETQYF,TGCGCCAGCAGCCAAGTAAGGGGGAGAGGGGGCCAAGAGACCCAGTACTTC
-,TRBJ2-5,TRBV6-5,many,CASSYSGGGETQYF,TGTGCCAGCAGTTACTCAGGGGGAGGGGAGACCCAGTACTTC
TRBD2,TRBJ2-7,TRBV4-2,many,CASSQGTSGSPYEQYF,TGTGCCAGCAGCCAGGGGACTAGCGGGAGTCCCTACGAGCAGTACTTC
TRBD2,TRBJ2-7,TRBV4-1,many,CASRLAGGAYEQYF,TGCGCCAGCAGACTAGCGGGAGGTGCCTACGAGCAGTACTTC
TRBD1,TRBJ1-2,TRBV20-1,many,CSANDRERFGGYTF,TGCAGTGCTAACGACAGGGAGAGGTTTGGTGGCTACACCTTC
-,TRBJ2-5,TRBV27,many,CASSFRAGTQYF,TGTGCCAGCAGTTTCCGGGCAGGGACCCAGTACTTC